A selection of T cell receptor beta chains follows, all from one sample in a study of blood T cell repertoires in COVID-19. Method: immunoSEQ multiplex PCR; TCRdb's copy keeps in-frame clones and lacks some. The sample includes 180,000 or so clones, about 86% of them seen just once. Material for sequencing was peripheral blood. The receptor source for this set is a man between 18 and 35 years old with active or convalescent COVID-19. The CDR3 runs from the conserved cysteine through the conserved F or W. Fields, in order: J gene, V gene, D gene, clone size, CDR3 protein, CDR3 DNA. A D gene is named only where the DNA matches it firmly. Size values are once, few and many counts, or a class for expanded clones, and some rows have none.

>TRBJ1-1|TRBV6-5|.|.
CASSWAVNTEAFF
TGTGCCAGCAGTTGGGCAGTGAACACTGAAGCTTTCTTT
>TRBJ2-7|TRBV11-3|TRBD1|.
CASSLPTGGYEQYF
TGTGCCAGCAGCTTACCCACAGGGGGCTACGAGCAGTACTTC
>TRBJ2-7|TRBV6-1|.|few
CASSEGGSGAYVSSYEQYF
TGTGCCAGCAGTGAAGGAGGGTCAGGCGCCTACGTTAGCTCCTACGAGCAGTACTTC
>TRBJ1-6|TRBV7-9|TRBD1|.
CASSRDSVYNSPLHF
TGTGCCAGCAGCCGGGACAGTGTCTATAATTCACCCCTCCACTTT
>TRBJ1-2|TRBV7-8|TRBD1|.
CASSLVTGGYGYTF
TGTGCCAGCAGCTTAGTTACAGGGGGCTATGGCTACACCTTC
>TRBJ1-1|TRBV29-1|.|.
CSVNRRMNTEAFF
TGCAGCGTCAACAGGAGAATGAACACTGAAGCTTTCTTT
>TRBJ1-6|TRBV2|.|few
CASRLGLYNSPLHF
TGTGCCAGCAGACTCGGTCTATATAATTCACCCCTCCACTTT
>TRBJ2-2|TRBV6-6|TRBD2|.
CASRGGGSTGELFF
TGTGCCAGCAGGGGCGGGGGTTCCACCGGGGAGCTGTTTTTT
>TRBJ2-7|TRBV19|TRBD1|.
CASSPEQGAYEQYF
TGTGCCAGTAGTCCTGAGCAGGGGGCCTACGAGCAGTACTTC
>TRBJ2-5|TRBV10-3|TRBD2|.
CAMTSGAQETQYF
TGTGCCATGACTAGCGGGGCTCAAGAGACCCAGTACTTC
>TRBJ2-7|TRBV4-3|.|.
CASSQGAEFEQYF
TGCGCCAGCAGCCAAGGCGCGGAATTCGAGCAGTACTTC
>TRBJ2-1|TRBV24-1|.|.
CATTSFFNEQFF
TGTGCCACCACTTCGTTTTTCAATGAGCAGTTCTTC
>TRBJ1-2|TRBV19|TRBD1|few
CASSESGTVNYGYTF
TGTGCCAGTAGCGAATCCGGGACAGTAAACTATGGCTACACCTTC
>TRBJ2-2|TRBV29-1|.|.
CSVVPPSAVTGELFF
TGCAGCGTCGTCCCCCCGTCGGCGGTCACCGGGGAGCTGTTTTTT
>TRBJ1-2|TRBV24-1|.|.
CATSDFGIRGYTF
TGTGCCACCAGTGATTTTGGCATTCGTGGCTACACCTTC
>TRBJ1-1|TRBV28|TRBD1|.
CASSPRGLYVNTEAFF
TGTGCCAGCAGTCCCAGGGGGCTCTACGTGAACACTGAAGCTTTCTTT
>TRBJ2-1|TRBV12-3/TRBV12-4|.|.
CASSSVGYNEQFF
TGTGCCAGCAGTTCGGTCGGCTACAATGAGCAGTTCTTC
>TRBJ2-2|TRBV7-2|.|.
CASSSTGATGELFF
TGTGCCAGCAGCTCTACTGGGGCAACCGGGGAGCTGTTTTTT
>TRBJ1-1|TRBV5-4|.|.
CASSLARMNTEAFF
TGTGCCAGCAGCTTGGCCAGGATGAACACTGAAGCTTTCTTT
>TRBJ2-7|TRBV4-2|.|.
CASSQDRGYEQYF
TGTGCCAGCAGCCAAGATCGAGGGTACGAGCAGTACTTC
>TRBJ1-1|TRBV10-2|.|.
CASTEGAEAFF
TGCGCCAGCACCGAAGGGGCTGAAGCTTTCTTT